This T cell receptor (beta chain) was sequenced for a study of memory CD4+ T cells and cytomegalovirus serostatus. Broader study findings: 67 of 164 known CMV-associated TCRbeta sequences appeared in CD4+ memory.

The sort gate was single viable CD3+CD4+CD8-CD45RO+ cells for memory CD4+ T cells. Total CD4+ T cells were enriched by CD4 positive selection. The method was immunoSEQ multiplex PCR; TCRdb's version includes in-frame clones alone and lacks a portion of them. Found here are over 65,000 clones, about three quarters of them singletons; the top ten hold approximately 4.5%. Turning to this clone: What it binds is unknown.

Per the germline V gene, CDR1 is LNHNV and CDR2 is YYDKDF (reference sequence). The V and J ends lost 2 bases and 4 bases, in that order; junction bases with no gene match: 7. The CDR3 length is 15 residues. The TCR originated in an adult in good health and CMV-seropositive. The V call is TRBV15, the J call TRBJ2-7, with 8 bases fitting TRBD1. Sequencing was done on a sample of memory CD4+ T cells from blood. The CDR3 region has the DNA TGTGCCACCAGCAGACGGCAGGGGGCAGGGTACGAGCAGTACTTC. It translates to CATSRRQGAGYEQYF.